This paragraph reports one T cell receptor (beta chain). Its antigen is still unknown. No base quality values were provided; no much bigger clone lies one nucleotide off. TCRbeta CDR3 regions were amplified from genomic DNA by means of the immunoSEQ Assay, a bias-controlled multiplex PCR. On the study's bioinformatics: Within the assay, amplification of reference gene primers was used to estimate how many nucleated cells each sample contained. Sequence reads were collapsed and filtered to measure the absolute abundance of every unique TCRbeta CDR3 rearrangement. For each sample, productive Simpson clonality was calculated by taking the square root of Simpson's diversity index across productive rearrangements. Entries here come from immuneACCESS through TCRdb and include only in-frame sequences with V and J called. Some clones fail to appear in such tables; in the studies checked, an unresolved V gene covers under half of the shortfall, and the cause of the remainder is unknown. Clonal size and the V and J genes are those of that table, whereas D and trimming came from the DNA. The sample data list 140,000 or so clones, and 84% of these were observed just once. The ten largest account for 1.5% to 2% of the sample.

These data come from a study of blood T cell repertoires in COVID-19 (dated by TCRdb to about 2020). For context, the study as a whole: Samples covering the acute and convalescent phases of COVID-19 were provided by collaborators in the United States, Italy and Spain. The prospective study material was composed of cDNA or gDNA derived from T cells, B-cell-depleted T cells, or PBMCs. Subjects who had been exposed to COVID-19, were actively infected with it, or had recovered from it provided the deeply sampled blood TCRbeta repertoires that made up the dataset. The repertoires were made available in a free public database intended to serve as a resource for research on the immune response to SARS-CoV-2. Samples were obtained from the ongoing ImmuneRACE study (first 160 participants) and from about 1,300 subjects provided by 6 global collaborators. Sample metadata almost always included a de-identified subject ID, COVID-19 status, age in years and sex. Where available, HLA class I and class II types were taken from metadata supplied by the sample provider and were not determined by assay-based typing.

Results the study describes overall, beyond this receptor: Clinical and demographic metadata were provided uncurated, with the amount varying by source and participant.

Participants in the prospective study were aged about 18 to 95 years, lived in about two dozen United States geographic areas, and enrolled through a virtual design. Cohort assignment in the prospective study relied on participant-reported clinical history from a screening survey and a study questionnaire. Exposed participants had been in contact with someone with a PCR-confirmed or clinician-diagnosed COVID-19 case within 2 weeks of study entry. Mobile phlebotomists in the prospective study collected whole blood, serum and a nasopharyngeal or oropharyngeal swab from every participant. Over a 2-month period, participants in the prospective study had the option of providing additional blood draws and questionnaires. Prospective study blood samples were shipped either frozen or at room temperature before DNA extraction. The clonotype comes from a young woman who had been exposed to COVID-19. Sequenced input: PBMCs or T cells enriched from blood (not recorded which).

The base sequence is TGTGCCTGGGGACTAACAGGGAACACTGAAGCTTTCTTT. This is translated as CAWGLTGNTEAFF. The chain is encoded by TRBV30 joined to TRBJ1-1; TRBD1 is a possible D gene, resting on 5 matching bases. Cut back by 5 bases and 1 base, the V and J ends lie 11 bases apart. The CDR3 runs 13 residues from the cysteine to the phenylalanine. Left in the record is the CDR3 DNA by itself, 39 bases read in frame from the first base. As encoded in the germline V gene (reference sequence), CDR1 is GTSNPN while CDR2 is SVGIG.